Below, 17 T cell receptor beta chains from the same sample are listed, as sequenced in a study of blood T cell repertoires in COVID-19. Some clones are missing from TCRdb's copy, which holds only in-frame ones; the method was immunoSEQ multiplex PCR. The sample records 200,000 to 300,000 clones, roughly 86% being singletons. The sample consisted of peripheral blood. The receptors here all came from a woman aged 45-59 years with acute or convalescent COVID-19.

The chain couples TRBV7-3 to TRBJ2-5, with 7 bases identical to TRBD2. Per germline, CDR1 SGHTA and CDR2 FQGTGA. The CDR3 extends over 15 amino acids. The ends lost 6 bases at V and 3 bases at J; junction bases unmatched: 10. CDR3 amino acids: CASRRLSGIKETQYF. In DNA, the CDR3 is TGTGCCAGCAGGCGACTCAGCGGGATCAAAGAGACCCAGTACTTC. Filled out from reference TRBV7-3 and TRBJ2-5, the complete variable domain reads GAGVSQTPSNKVTEKGKYVELRCDPISGHTALYWYRQSLGQGPEFLIYFQGTGAADDSGLPNDRFFAVRPEGSVSTLKIQRTERGDSAVYLCASRRLSGIKETQYFGPGTRLLVL.

The genes are TRBV4-3 and TRBJ2-1; no definite D call. The germline V and J ends were trimmed by 0 bases and 0 bases, with 9 bases remaining between them. CDR1 and CDR2 (germline): LGHNA, YSLEER. This CDR3 has 16 amino acids. CDR3 in amino acids: CASSQDIGDSYNEQFF. The DNA of the CDR3 is TGCGCCAGCAGCCAAGATATTGGAGACTCCTACAATGAGCAGTTCTTC.

To note about this clone: A junction boundary mismatches the germline segment, possibly from a read error. The gene calls are TRBV7-7 and TRBJ2-2; 12 positions match TRBD2. Germline V lookup: CDR1 SSHAT, CDR2 FNYEAQ (reference sequence). This CDR3 has 18 amino acids. In DNA, the CDR3 is TGTGCTAGCAGCTTAGGGCTAGCGGGAGGGTCTGGCACCGGGGAGCTGTTTTTT. Translation gives CASSLGLAGGSGTGELFF. Filled out from reference TRBV7-7 and TRBJ2-2, the complete variable domain reads GAGVSQSPRYKVTKRGQDVTLRCDPISSHATLYWYQQALGQGPEFLTYFNYEAQPDKSGLPSDRFSAERPEGSISTLTIQRTEQRDSAMYRCASSLGLAGGSGTGELFFGEGSRLTVL.

This rearrangement joins TRBV5-5 to TRBJ2-7, with D uncertain. The V end was cut by 0 bases, the J end by 1 base, with 5 bases between. The germline V gene has CDR1 SGHKS and CDR2 YYEKEE (reference sequence). There are 13 residues in the CDR3. This CDR3 reads CASSLAFSYEQYF. CDR3 coding DNA: TGTGCCAGCAGCTTGGCCTTTTCCTACGAGCAGTACTTC.

This sequence joins TRBV11-1 and TRBJ1-6; D not resolved. There are 13 residues in the CDR3. Germline values: CDR1 SGHAT, CDR2 FQDESV (reference sequence). Trimming left V 5 bases short and J 7 bases short, with 9 bases between. In nucleotides, the CDR3 is TGTGCCAGCAGCCCTCGGTGGAATTCACCCCTCCACTTT. Its translation: CASSPRWNSPLHF.

The chain carries TRBV27 and TRBJ1-2; the D gene is possibly TRBD1 (6 bases). The V gene's germline CDR1 is MNHEY and CDR2 SMNVEV (reference sequence). V was cut by 9 bases and J by 1 base, with 18 bases left in between. The CDR3 runs to 15 residues. The CDR3 reads CASQDSIRLNYGYTF. The CDR3 bases are TGTGCCAGTCAGGACAGCATCAGACTTAACTATGGCTACACCTTC.

The chain links TRBV10-3 to TRBJ1-2; 9 positions agree with TRBD1. V shed 2 bases, J shed 4 bases, and the junction held 5 bases outside the gene matches. The CDR3 loop spans 15 amino acids. CDR1 ENHRY and CDR2 SYGVKD come from the germline V gene. The CDR3 coding sequence is TGTGCCATCAGTGAGCGGGGACAGGGAGGCTATGGCTACACCTTC. Amino acids: CAISERGQGGYGYTF.

The rearrangement joins TRBV2 to TRBJ1-4; no clear D gene. Germline V gene lookup returns CDR1 SNHLY and CDR2 FYNNEI. Trimming stripped 4 bases from V and 3 bases from J, with 12 bases between. The CDR3 has 15 amino acids. The CDR3 DNA sequence: TGTGCCAGCAGTGGAGGGAGGACCGCTAATGAAAAACTGTTTTTT. Translating gives CASSGGRTANEKLFF.

The chain joins TRBV9 to TRBJ1-2; 12 bases are a match to TRBD1. The germline gives CDR1 SGDLS, CDR2 YYNGEE. The CDR3 contains 14 residues. The V and J ends lost 4 bases and 6 bases, in that order; junction bases with no gene match: 4. The chain's CDR3 is CASSPGTGGHGYTF. The CDR3 DNA reads TGTGCCAGCAGCCCCGGGACAGGGGGCCATGGCTACACCTTC. Combining the CDR3 with reference TRBV9 and TRBJ1-2 gives the whole variable domain DSGVTQTPKHLITATGQRVTLRCSPRSGDLSVYWYQQSLDQGLQFLIQYYNGEERAKGNILERFSAQQFPDLHSELNLSSLELGDSALYFCASSPGTGGHGYTFGSGTRLTVV.

Here the CDR3 DNA reads TGCGCCAGCAGCCCACTTCAGGGGGCATCTAATGAAAAACTGTTTTTT. Its translation is CASSPLQGASNEKLFF. The chain has TRBV5-1 and TRBJ1-4; 8 bases align to TRBD1. The V segment lost 4 bases and the J segment 3 bases; nucleotides outside the gene matches: 8. CDR1 and CDR2 (germline): SGHRS, YFSETQ. The CDR3 sequence is 16 residues long.

This clone was seen a few times. One junction end does not reproduce the germline sequence, and a read error may be involved. The genes are TRBV18 and TRBJ2-7; 7 bases align to TRBD1. The CDR3 has 15 residues. Germline assignment: CDR1 KGHSH and CDR2 LQKENI. CDR3 sequence: CASSPLDRAKLEQYF. CDR3 coding DNA: TGTGCCAGCTCCCCACTAGACAGGGCAAAGCTCGAGCAGTACTTC.

The chain employs TRBV5-8 and TRBJ2-1; D may be TRBD1 (5 bases). CDR3 size: 15 residues. V shed 4 bases and J shed 0 bases, with 11 bases lying between them. CDR1 SGHTS and CDR2 YDEGEE come from the germline V gene. The chain's CDR3 is CASSPDSSSYNEQFF. As DNA, the CDR3 is TGTGCCAGCAGCCCCGACAGTAGCTCCTACAATGAGCAGTTCTTC. Full variable domain (missing parts from reference TRBV5-8 and TRBJ2-1): EAGVTQSPTHLIKTRGQQATLRCSPISGHTSVYWYQQALGLGLQFLLWYDEGEERNRGNFPPRFSGRQFPNYSSELNVNALELEDSALYLCASSPDSSSYNEQFFGPGTRLTVL.

J is TRBJ1-5 and V is TRBV19; a weak D match, TRBD1 (6 bases). The CDR3 length is 14 residues. Trimming cost V 6 bases and J 7 bases, with 16 bases left between them. CDR1 and CDR2 from the germline V gene are LNHDA and SQIVND (reference sequence). CDR3 region: CASSTPPGDQPQHF. The CDR3 DNA is TGTGCCAGTAGCACGCCCCCAGGGGACCAGCCCCAGCATTTT. The variable domain in full, with the rest retrieved from reference TRBV19 and TRBJ1-5, is DGGITQSPKYLFRKEGQNVTLSCEQNLNHDAMYWYRQDPGQGLRLIYYSQIVNDFQKGDIAEGYSVSREKKESFPLTVTSAQKNPTAFYLCASSTPPGDQPQHFGDGTRLSIL.

The J gene is TRBJ1-5, the V gene TRBV6-6; no clear D. Trimming stripped 6 bases from V and 3 bases from J, with 18 bases between. Germline V CDR1 and CDR2: MNHNY, SVGAGI (reference sequence). The CDR3 covers 16 residues. CDR3 loop: CASSQLGVRNNQPQHF. The CDR3 nucleotides are TGTGCCAGCAGCCAACTCGGCGTGAGGAACAATCAGCCCCAGCATTTT.

The chain employs TRBV7-2 and TRBJ2-7; TRBD1 might be the D (6 bases). The germline gives CDR1 SGHTA, CDR2 FQGNSA. V was cut by 0 bases and J by 3 bases, with 12 bases left in between. The CDR3 spans 15 residues. The CDR3 coding sequence is TGTGCCAGCAGCTTAGCGACCTCGGACAGCTACGAGCAGTACTTC. The encoded protein is CASSLATSDSYEQYF.

The rearrangement joins TRBV7-3 to TRBJ2-3, with TRBD2 matching over 8 bases. With 5 bases clipped from V and 8 bases from J, the junction kept 9 bases outside the gene matches. The CDR3 is 14 residues long. The germline gives CDR1 SGHTA, CDR2 FQGTGA. For the CDR3, the DNA is TGTGCCAGCAGCGCTAATACGGGACTAGGTACGCAGTATTTT. Translated: CASSANTGLGTQYF.

The chain carries TRBV7-2 and TRBJ2-5; the match to TRBD2 covers 8 bases. J lost 5 bases, V lost 3 bases, and 11 bases had no gene match. CDR3 length equals 16 residues. The germline V gene has CDR1 SGHTA and CDR2 FQGNSA. The CDR3 region is CASSLTGGTYGETQYF. Here the CDR3 DNA reads TGTGCCAGCAGCTTGACGGGGGGGACTTACGGGGAGACCCAGTACTTC.